The next 8 T cell receptor beta chains were all read from a single sample in a study of cytotoxic CD8 clonotypes in ibrutinib-treated CLL. Here immunoSEQ multiplex PCR was the method, and the copy in TCRdb shows in-frame clones only, minus some. The table records about 29,000 clones, about three quarters of them present only once. The sequencing here drew on PBMCs, taken after 36 months of ibrutinib treatment. All receptors come from a human donor with chronic lymphocytic leukemia.

The rearrangement uses TRBV2 and TRBJ2-1; 7 nucleotides align to TRBD1. This CDR3 spans 15 amino acids. The J segment lost 6 bases and the V segment lost 10 bases, leaving 15 bases of the junction unmatched. The germline gives CDR1 SNHLY, CDR2 FYNNEI. CDR3 amino acids: CATKDRVWFGNEQFF. The CDR3 DNA reads TGTGCCACCAAAGACAGGGTATGGTTCGGCAATGAGCAGTTCTTC.

J is TRBJ1-5 and V is TRBV27; D is ambiguous. Deletions cut 1 base from V and 0 bases from J, with 10 bases between. Germline lookup yields CDR1 MNHEY and CDR2 SMNVEV (reference sequence). This CDR3 spans 16 amino acids. CDR3 loop: CASSLYPGYSNQPQHF. CDR3 DNA sequence: TGTGCCAGCAGTTTATACCCAGGCTATAGCAATCAGCCCCAGCATTTT.

The gene calls are TRBV5-6 and TRBJ1-6, with D unclear. With 4 bases removed from V and 6 bases from J, the gap between germline ends came to 11 bases. Per the germline V gene, CDR1 is SGHDT and CDR2 is YYEEEE. The CDR3 has 14 residues. The CDR3 protein is CASSRQQSNSPLHF. The CDR3 DNA reads TGTGCCAGCAGCCGCCAGCAGTCTAATTCACCCCTCCACTTT.

The J gene is TRBJ2-5, the V gene TRBV18; maybe TRBD2 (6 bases). This CDR3 has 17 residues. The germline V and J ends were trimmed by 1 base and 2 bases, with 17 bases remaining between them. The germline V gene has CDR1 KGHSH and CDR2 LQKENI. The DNA of the CDR3 is TGTGCCAGCTCACCACTCCCTATCGGGGGAGCTCAAGAGACCCAGTACTTC. This gives the protein CASSPLPIGGAQETQYF.

The CDR3 DNA follows: TGCGCCAGCAGCTTGCGCGGGGGGGCTGATGAGCAGTACTTC. Translation gives CASSLRGGADEQYF. This chain links TRBV5-1 with TRBJ2-7; the match to TRBD2 covers 9 bases. There are 14 residues in the CDR3. Per the germline V gene, CDR1 is SGHRS and CDR2 is YFSETQ. Germline trimming cut 1 base from V and 7 bases from J; bases unmatched to any gene: 6.

The CDR3 region has the DNA TGTGCCACCAGCAGGACTAGCGGGGACAATGAGCAGTTCTTC. Translated, it gives CATSRTSGDNEQFF. This chain joins TRBV15 and TRBJ2-1, with 11 bases matching TRBD2. This CDR3 is 14 amino acids long. The germline V gene encodes CDR1 LNHNV and CDR2 YYDKDF (reference sequence). The J segment lost 5 bases and the V segment lost 3 bases, leaving 0 bases of the junction unmatched.

The chain is built from TRBV7-3 and TRBJ1-2, with D possibly being TRBD1 (6 bases). The CDR3 is 13 residues long. Germline V lookup: CDR1 SGHTA, CDR2 FQGTGA. V was cut by 7 bases and J by 5 bases, with 14 bases left in between. The CDR3: CASTTPGVYGYTF. CDR3 DNA sequence: TGTGCCAGCACCACCCCAGGGGTGTATGGCTACACCTTC.

This rearrangement joins TRBV30 to TRBJ2-7, with a tentative D call TRBD1 (5 bases). This CDR3 has 14 amino acids. Germline CDR1 reads GTSNPN; CDR2 reads SVGIG (reference sequence). V was pared by 1 base and J by 1 base, with 11 bases between. The CDR3 loop is CAWSGLDNSYEQYF. The CDR3 bases are TGTGCCTGGAGTGGGCTGGACAATTCCTACGAGCAGTACTTC. Full variable domain (remainder filled in from reference TRBV30 and TRBJ2-7): SQTIHQWPATLVQPVGSPLSLECTVEGTSNPNLYWYRQAAGRGLQLLFYSVGIGQISSEVPQNLSASRPQDRQFILSSKKLLLSDSGFYLCAWSGLDNSYEQYFGPGTRLTVT.